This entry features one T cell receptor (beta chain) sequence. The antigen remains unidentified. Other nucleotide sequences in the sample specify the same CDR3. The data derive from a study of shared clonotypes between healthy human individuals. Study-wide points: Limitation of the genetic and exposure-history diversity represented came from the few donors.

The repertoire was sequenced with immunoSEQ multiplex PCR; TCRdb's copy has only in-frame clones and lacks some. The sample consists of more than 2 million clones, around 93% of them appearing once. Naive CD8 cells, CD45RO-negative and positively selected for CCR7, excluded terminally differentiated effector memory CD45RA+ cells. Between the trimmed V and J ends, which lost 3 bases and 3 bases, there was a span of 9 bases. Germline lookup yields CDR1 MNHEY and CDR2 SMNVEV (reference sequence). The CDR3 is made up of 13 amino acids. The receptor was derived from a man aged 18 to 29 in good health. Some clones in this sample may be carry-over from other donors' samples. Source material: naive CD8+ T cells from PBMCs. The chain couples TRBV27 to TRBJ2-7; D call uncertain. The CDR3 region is CASSLGQVYEQYF. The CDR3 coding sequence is TGTGCCAGCAGTTTGGGTCAGGTCTACGAGCAGTACTTC.